This TCR beta chain was documented in a study of T cells in narcolepsy. Study-wide findings and caveats: Blood of same and different patients, but not healthy controls, reportedly held recurring autoreactive clonotypes.

Using immunoSEQ multiplex PCR, the repertoire was profiled, and TCRdb retains in-frame clones only, with some absent. The table has tens of thousands of clones, about nine tenths seen once. For this clone: The antigen is unknown.

CDR1 and CDR2 (germline): SNHLY, FYNNEI. Trimming pared 2 bases from V and 5 bases from J, leaving 12 bases between. The CDR3 totals 15 residues. The sequence came from a human donor with narcolepsy. V usage is TRBV2 and J usage is TRBJ2-2; the D gene is possibly TRBD2 (6 bases). The sequencing sample was made of CD45RA- memory CD4+ T cells from PBMCs. The CDR3 coding sequence is TGTGCCAGCAGTGAAAAAGGGGCGGGGACCGGGGAGCTGTTTTTT. Its protein product is CASSEKGAGTGELFF.